This T cell receptor beta chain was observed in a study of blood T cell repertoires in COVID-19. Participants were aged about 18 to 89 years from approximately 23 US areas. In this sample, this clone turned up once. The CDR3 covers 12 residues. Trimming pared 6 bases from V and 3 bases from J, leaving 6 bases between. Germline-derived CDR1 and CDR2 are MDHEN and SYDVKM. Some clones are missing from TCRdb's copy, which holds only in-frame ones; the method was immunoSEQ multiplex PCR. The top ten clones hold more than 2% of a sample with hundreds of thousands of clones, 86% of them seen once. V gene TRBV28 combines with J gene TRBJ2-4; D not resolved. The clonotype was recovered from a woman aged 50 to 60 who had recovered from COVID-19. The sequencing sample was made of PBMCs or T cells enriched from blood (not recorded which). CDR3 nucleotide sequence: TGTGCCAGCAGGTCCTTCAAAAACATTCAGTACTTC. It codes for CASRSFKNIQYF.